This T cell receptor beta chain was profiled in a study of T cell repertoires in cytomegalovirus infection. TCRdb reprocessed the reads with MiXCR, giving one entry per CDR3 protein. The repertoire holds about 700,000 distinct CDR3 sequences, with about 33% as singletons. As for this clonotype: No antigen is known for it.

Germline V gene sequence: CDR1 MNHEY, CDR2 SVGAGI. This CDR3 contains 15 residues. Trimming cost V 0 bases and J 9 bases; bases outside gene matches: 6. This chain connects TRBV6-5 to TRBJ2-1; TRBD2 agrees at 9 bases. This sequence originates from a human donor in good health (CMV status not recorded). Some clones in this sample may be carry-over from other donors' samples. Source: cultured PBMCs, taken from culture after CMV antigen stimulation. CDR3 bases: TGTGCCAGCAGTTACTCTGCGGGAGGGTTAGGTGAGCAGTTCTTC. Translating it yields CASSYSAGGLGEQFF.